Below are 8 T cell receptor beta chains sequenced from a single sample in a study of blood T cell repertoires in COVID-19. Libraries were prepared by immunoSEQ multiplex PCR; TCRdb keeps only in-frame clonotypes and omits some of them. The table includes about 210,000 clones, 65% to 90% detected once. The sequencing sample was made of PBMCs or T cells enriched from blood (not recorded which). The receptors were gathered from a woman aged 40 to 50 with acute COVID-19.

This clone turned up a few times. This chain joins TRBV7-3 and TRBJ2-7, with a tentative D call TRBD2 (6 bases). Trimming took off 5 bases at V and 5 bases at J, with 19 bases between the two ends. The V gene's germline CDR1 is SGHTA and CDR2 FQGTGA. The CDR3 covers 15 residues. The CDR3 here is CASSPISGPKNEQYF. DNA for the CDR3: TGTGCCAGCAGCCCCATTAGCGGTCCTAAGAACGAGCAGTACTTC.

This sequence joins TRBV4-1 and TRBJ2-5; possible D gene TRBD1, 6 bases. This CDR3 is 15 amino acids long. CDR1 is MGHRA, CDR2 YSYEKL, per germline. V was trimmed by 4 bases and J by 5 bases, leaving 17 bases between them. CDR3 bases: TGCGCCAGCAGCCGGGGGCCCCGGGCCCCCGAGACCCAGTACTTC. This encodes CASSRGPRAPETQYF.

This clone has just one count. This chain connects TRBV5-1 to TRBJ1-5, with D perhaps TRBD1 (6 bases). The ends were cut back, 3 bases at V and 7 bases at J, with 11 bases in the middle. The CDR3 loop spans 13 amino acids. Germline V gives CDR1 SGHRS, CDR2 YFSETQ. CDR3 nucleotide sequence: TGCGCCAGCAGCTCACCAGGGGACCAGCCCCAGCATTTT. Its protein is CASSSPGDQPQHF.

This clone has just one count. V usage is TRBV7-9 and J usage is TRBJ2-5; D gene ambiguous. Germline lookup yields CDR1 SEHNR and CDR2 FQNEAQ (reference sequence). The V end lost 1 base, the J end lost 5 bases, and 5 bases lay between the germline ends. The CDR3 is 12 residues long. The CDR3 loop reads CASSLVRETQYF. CDR3 bases: TGTGCCAGCAGCTTAGTCCGGGAGACCCAGTACTTC.

The chain links TRBV19 to TRBJ2-1; the D gene is possibly TRBD1 (6 bases). V lost 6 bases to trimming and J lost 4 bases, with 13 bases between them. CDR1 is LNHDA, CDR2 SQIVND, per germline (reference sequence). The CDR3 has 14 residues. CDR3 sequence: CASSERGGYNEQFF. The CDR3, as DNA: TGTGCCAGTAGCGAGCGAGGGGGATACAATGAGCAGTTCTTC.

This clone was counted once. V gene TRBV7-6 combines with J gene TRBJ2-5, with 8 bases matching TRBD2. The CDR3 spans 13 residues. The J segment lost 4 bases and the V segment lost 4 bases, leaving 2 bases of the junction unmatched. Germline CDR1 SGHVS, CDR2 FNYEAQ. The CDR3 loop is CASSSGLAETQYF. DNA for the CDR3: TGTGCCAGCAGCTCTGGACTAGCAGAGACCCAGTACTTC.

This clone was found once. The chain joins TRBV2 to TRBJ1-3; TRBD1 matches 8 bases. Germline CDR1 and CDR2: SNHLY and FYNNEI. V dropped 6 bases and J dropped 2; count of bases not matched to a gene: 6. CDR3 length equals 15 residues. The CDR3 DNA follows: TGTGCCAGCAGATATCAGGGGGCAGCTGGAAACACCATATATTTT. The encoded protein is CASRYQGAAGNTIYF.

The chain carries TRBV5-1 and TRBJ1-6; 10 nucleotides agree with TRBD1. The germline V gene has CDR1 SGHRS and CDR2 YFSETQ. V was pared by 3 bases and J by 2 bases, with 2 bases of the junction left unmatched. This CDR3 comprises 16 residues. CDR3 sequence: CASSWGQGTYNSPLHF. In nucleotides, the CDR3 is TGCGCCAGCAGCTGGGGACAGGGGACCTATAATTCACCCCTCCACTTT.